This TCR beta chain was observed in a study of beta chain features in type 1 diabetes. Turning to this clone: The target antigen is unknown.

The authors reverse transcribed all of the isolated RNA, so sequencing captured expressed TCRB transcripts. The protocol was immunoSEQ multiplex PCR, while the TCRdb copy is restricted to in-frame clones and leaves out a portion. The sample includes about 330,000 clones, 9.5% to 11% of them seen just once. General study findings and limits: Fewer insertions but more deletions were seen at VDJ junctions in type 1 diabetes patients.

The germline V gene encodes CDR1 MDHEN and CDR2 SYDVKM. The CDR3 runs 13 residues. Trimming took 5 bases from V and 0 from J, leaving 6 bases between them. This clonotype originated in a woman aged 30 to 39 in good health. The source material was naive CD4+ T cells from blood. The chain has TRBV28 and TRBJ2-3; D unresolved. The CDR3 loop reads CASSQISTDTQYF. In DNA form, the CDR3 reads TGTGCCAGCAGTCAAATCAGCACAGATACGCAGTATTTT.